Listed here are 8 T cell receptor beta chains from one sample, sequenced in a study of CD8+ T cells in alopecia areata. RNA extraction and reverse transcription yielded cDNA as sequencing template. Clones were read by immunoSEQ multiplex PCR, and TCRdb kept only the in-frame ones, dropping some. The sample yields fewer than 250,000 clones, approximately 52% seen once. Material: CD4+ T cells sorted from blood, obtained at week 0. These receptors were taken from a human donor with alopecia areata.

The chain uses TRBV6-5 and TRBJ2-3; D perhaps matches TRBD2 (5 bases). This CDR3 contains 14 residues. The V gene lost 6 bases and the J gene lost 3 bases, with 13 bases spanning the gap. The germline V gene has CDR1 MNHEY and CDR2 SVGAGI. The DNA for the CDR3 is TGTGCCAGCAGGTACCTGGGAGCTACAGATACGCAGTATTTT. Encoded protein: CASRYLGATDTQYF.

This clone appeared a few times. This sequence joins TRBV18 and TRBJ1-5, with D perhaps matching TRBD1 (5 bases). Germline-derived CDR1 and CDR2 are KGHSH and LQKENI. The length of the CDR3 is 18 residues. The V end was cut by 4 bases, the J end by 1 base, with 20 bases between. The CDR3 protein is CASSLFSGDGGSNQPQHF. In nucleotides, the CDR3 is TGTGCCAGCTCACTCTTTTCGGGGGACGGGGGAAGCAATCAGCCCCAGCATTTT.

This sequence joins TRBV6-5 and TRBJ2-7; D may be TRBD1 (5 bases). The germline gives CDR1 MNHEY, CDR2 SVGAGI. Trimming removed 0 bases from V and 2 bases from J, with 8 bases in between. The CDR3 extends over 14 amino acids. The CDR3 coding sequence is TGTGCCAGCAGTTACTCTCCAGGGCCCTACGAGCAGTACTTC. Translation: CASSYSPGPYEQYF.

The rearrangement links TRBV18 to TRBJ2-7; D possibly corresponds to TRBD2 (6 bases). Germline V lookup: CDR1 KGHSH, CDR2 LQKENI. Trimming cost V 3 bases and J 5 bases, with 11 bases left between them. CDR3 length: 13 residues. The CDR3 DNA sequence: TGTGCCAGCTCACCGCTGGGGGGTGACGAGCAGTACTTC. It codes for CASSPLGGDEQYF.

This clone has only a few counts. The chain carries TRBV5-1 and TRBJ1-2; no definite D call. Deletions cut 4 bases from V and 6 bases from J, with 16 bases between. The CDR3 sequence is 14 residues long. Germline lookup yields CDR1 SGHRS and CDR2 YFSETQ. CDR3 protein: CASSPDQAQNGYTF. DNA for the CDR3: TGCGCCAGCAGCCCGGACCAGGCACAGAATGGCTACACCTTC.

The gene calls are TRBV30 and TRBJ2-7; D is unresolved. Trimming took 1 base from V and 0 from J, leaving 7 bases between them. The CDR3 length is 13 residues. Per germline, CDR1 GTSNPN and CDR2 SVGIG (reference sequence). For the CDR3, the DNA is TGTGCCTGGAGTGCGAAGAGCTCCTACGAGCAGTACTTC. This codes for CAWSAKSSYEQYF.

The chain couples TRBV29-1 to TRBJ2-3; the match to TRBD2 covers 12 bases. This CDR3 has 15 amino acids. V gave up 6 bases and J gave up 3 bases; unmatched junction bases: 7. Per germline, CDR1 SQVTM and CDR2 ANQGSEA. The CDR3 is CSVARLAGVTDTQYF. The CDR3 DNA follows: TGCAGCGTCGCCAGACTAGCGGGAGTGACAGATACGCAGTATTTT.

This chain connects TRBV6-5 to TRBJ2-7, with 8 bases fitting TRBD2. The length of the CDR3 is 14 residues. Losses at the gene ends were 2 bases for V and 3 bases for J; bases not matched to a gene: 3. In germline, CDR1 is MNHEY, CDR2 SVGAGI. The CDR3 DNA reads TGTGCCAGCAGTTACCGCGGGGGGTTCTACGAGCAGTACTTC. Protein product: CASSYRGGFYEQYF.